Below, one T cell receptor (beta chain) is given with its context. Its antigen is unidentified. There are 17 residues in the CDR3. Germline V gene lookup returns CDR1 SEHNR and CDR2 FQNEAQ (reference sequence). The V and J ends lost 5 bases and 5 bases, in that order; junction bases with no gene match: 14. This sample was taken from a study of PD-1 blockade in classical Hodgkin lymphoma. Each and every patient relapsed after autologous stem cell transplantation, and patients got differing brentuximab vedotin exposure. Whole-study results and caveats: The origin of the repertoire differences remains undefined, with disease activity or prior therapy as possible causes. Newly diagnosed patients had diversity similar to the baseline diversity of complete responders. Significant TCR diversity gains by C4D1 occurred in CD4+ but not CD8+ cells.

Libraries were prepared by immunoSEQ multiplex PCR; TCRdb keeps only in-frame clonotypes and omits some of them. Of 100,000 or so clones in the sample, 75% to 90% were seen once. The TCR sequence derives from a human donor with classical Hodgkin lymphoma. The input for sequencing was peripheral blood mononuclear cells (PBMCs), taken before the second cycle of nivolumab. The rearrangement joins TRBV7-9 to TRBJ2-5, with 10 bases matching TRBD2. As DNA, the CDR3 is TGTGCCAGCAGCCCTCGGGGAGCGGGGGGGCCCGGGGAGACCCAGTACTTC. It codes for CASSPRGAGGPGETQYF.